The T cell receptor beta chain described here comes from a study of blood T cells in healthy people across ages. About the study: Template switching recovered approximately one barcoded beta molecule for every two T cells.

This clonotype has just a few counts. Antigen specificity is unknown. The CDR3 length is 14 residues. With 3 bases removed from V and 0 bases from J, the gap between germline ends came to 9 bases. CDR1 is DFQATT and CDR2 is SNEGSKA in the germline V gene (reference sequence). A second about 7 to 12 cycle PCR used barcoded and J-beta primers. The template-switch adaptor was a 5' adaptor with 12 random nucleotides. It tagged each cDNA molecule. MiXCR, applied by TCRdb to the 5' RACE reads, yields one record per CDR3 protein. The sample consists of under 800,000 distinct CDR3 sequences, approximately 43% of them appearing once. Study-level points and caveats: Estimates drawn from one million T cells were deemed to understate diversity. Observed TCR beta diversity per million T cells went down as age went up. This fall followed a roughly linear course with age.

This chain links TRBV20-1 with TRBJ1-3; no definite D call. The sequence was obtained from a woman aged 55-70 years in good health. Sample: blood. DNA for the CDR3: TGCAGTGCTAGTCCACTGAGCTCTGGAAACACCATATATTTT. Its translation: CSASPLSSGNTIYF.